Given below is one T cell receptor beta chain in context. Libraries were prepared by immunoSEQ multiplex PCR; TCRdb keeps only in-frame clonotypes and omits some of them. Among roughly 60,000 clones listed, 94% were seen once. These data are taken from a study of human thymus T cells. The sequence was obtained from a boy in the first two years of life with a congenital heart defect but otherwise immunologically healthy. Input material: blood.

CDR3 in DNA: TGCGCCAGCAGCCCTGGCCTCGGGACAGGGCCTGGTTACACTGAAGCTTTCTTT. It specifies CASSPGLGTGPGYTEAFF. The V call is TRBV5-1, the J call TRBJ1-1; 9 bases match TRBD1. After removal of 4 bases from V and 3 bases from J, the junction contained 16 bases not matched to a gene. CDR1 is SGHRS, CDR2 YFSETQ, per germline. The CDR3 length is 18 residues.